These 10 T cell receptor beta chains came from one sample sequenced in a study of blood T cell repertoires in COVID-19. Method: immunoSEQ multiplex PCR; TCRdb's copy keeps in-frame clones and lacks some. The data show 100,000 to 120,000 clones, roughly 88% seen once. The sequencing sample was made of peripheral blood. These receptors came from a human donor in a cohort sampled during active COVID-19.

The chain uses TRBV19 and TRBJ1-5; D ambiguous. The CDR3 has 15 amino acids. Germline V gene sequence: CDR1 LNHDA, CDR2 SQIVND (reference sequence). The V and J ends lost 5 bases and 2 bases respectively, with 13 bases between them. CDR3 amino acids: CASSFPGFRNQPQHF. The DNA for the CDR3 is TGTGCCAGTAGTTTCCCCGGGTTTCGCAATCAGCCCCAGCATTTT.

The CDR3 DNA reads TGTGCCAGCTCCCGGGAGGGGCTCACAGATACGCAGTATTTT. Translation: CASSREGLTDTQYF. The J gene is TRBJ2-3, the V gene TRBV9, with 8 bases identical to TRBD2. Germline CDR1 reads SGDLS; CDR2 reads YYNGEE. The trim removed 7 bases at V and 2 bases at J, leaving 6 bases unmatched. This CDR3 contains 14 residues.

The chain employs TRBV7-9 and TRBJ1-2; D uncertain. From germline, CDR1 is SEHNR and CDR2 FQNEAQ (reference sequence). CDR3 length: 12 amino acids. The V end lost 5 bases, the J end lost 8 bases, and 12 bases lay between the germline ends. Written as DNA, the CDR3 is TGTGCCAGCAGCCCCGTCGGGGTAGGCTACACCTTC. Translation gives CASSPVGVGYTF.

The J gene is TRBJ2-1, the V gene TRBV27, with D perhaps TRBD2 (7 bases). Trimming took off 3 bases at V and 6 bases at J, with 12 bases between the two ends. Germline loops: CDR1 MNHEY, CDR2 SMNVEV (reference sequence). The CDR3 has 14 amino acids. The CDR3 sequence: CASSFGGGRNEQFF. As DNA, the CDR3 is TGTGCCAGCAGTTTTGGGGGGGGCCGCAATGAGCAGTTCTTC.

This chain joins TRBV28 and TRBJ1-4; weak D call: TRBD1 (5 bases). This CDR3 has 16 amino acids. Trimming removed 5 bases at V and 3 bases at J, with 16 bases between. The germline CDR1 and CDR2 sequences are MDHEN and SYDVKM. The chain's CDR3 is CASSADIDLSNEKLFF. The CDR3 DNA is TGTGCCAGCAGTGCGGACATTGACTTGTCTAATGAAAAACTGTTTTTT.

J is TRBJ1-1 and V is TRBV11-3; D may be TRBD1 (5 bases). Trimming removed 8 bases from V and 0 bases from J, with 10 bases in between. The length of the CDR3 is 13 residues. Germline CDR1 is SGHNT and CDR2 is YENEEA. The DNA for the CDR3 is TGTGCCAGCGGGGCAGGGTTGAACACTGAAGCTTTCTTT. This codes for CASGAGLNTEAFF.

CDR3 amino acids: CASSLESLYGYTF. CDR3 bases: TGTGCCAGCAGCTTAGAGTCACTCTATGGCTACACCTTC. The chain uses TRBV13 and TRBJ1-2; D gene uncertain. CDR3 length: 13 amino acids. The V end was cut by 1 base, the J end by 4 bases, with 7 bases between. Germline CDR1 PRHDT, CDR2 FYEKMQ (reference sequence).

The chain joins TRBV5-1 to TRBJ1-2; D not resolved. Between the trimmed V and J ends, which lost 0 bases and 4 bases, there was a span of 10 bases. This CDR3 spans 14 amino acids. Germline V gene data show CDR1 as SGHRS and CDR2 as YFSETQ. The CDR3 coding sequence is TGCGCCAGCAGCTTGGAGGAGGGTGCCTATGGCTACACCTTC. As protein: CASSLEEGAYGYTF.

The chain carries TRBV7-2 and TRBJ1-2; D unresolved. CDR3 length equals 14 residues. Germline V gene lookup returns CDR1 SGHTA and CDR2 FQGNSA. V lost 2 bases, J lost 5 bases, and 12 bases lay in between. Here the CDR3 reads CASSLNEGGYGYTF. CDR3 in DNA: TGTGCCAGCAGCTTAAATGAGGGCGGATATGGCTACACCTTC.

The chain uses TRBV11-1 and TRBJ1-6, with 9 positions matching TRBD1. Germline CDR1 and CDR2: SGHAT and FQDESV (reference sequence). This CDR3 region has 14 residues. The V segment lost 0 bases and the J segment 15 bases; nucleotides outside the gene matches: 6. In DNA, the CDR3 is TGTGCCAGCAGCTTAGCCCCGGGACAGGGATTCCTCCACTTT. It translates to CASSLAPGQGFLHF.